One sample yielded the 28 T cell receptor beta chains listed below, sequenced in a study of blood T cell repertoires in COVID-19. Clones were sequenced by immunoSEQ multiplex PCR, and TCRdb holds only the in-frame ones, with some missing. This table holds about 190,000 clones, around 87% found once. Sample: peripheral blood. These receptors originate from a man aged 40-49 years with active or convalescent COVID-19.

The genes are TRBV28 and TRBJ2-7; 7 bases align to TRBD1. CDR1 is MDHEN, CDR2 SYDVKM, per germline. The CDR3 has 14 amino acids. V shed 6 bases, J shed 5 bases, and the junction held 10 bases outside the gene matches. The DNA for the CDR3 is TGTGCCAGCAGACCAATCGGGACAGTTAACGAGCAGTACTTC. Protein product: CASRPIGTVNEQYF.

The V gene is TRBV6-5, the J gene TRBJ1-1; a possible D gene is TRBD1 (5 bases). Germline V CDR1 and CDR2: MNHEY, SVGAGI. Trimming stripped 2 bases from V and 5 bases from J, with 12 bases between. This CDR3 spans 14 amino acids. The CDR3 region has the DNA TGTGCCAGCAGTTACGGGCAGGGAAGGACTGAAGCTTTCTTT. This translates into CASSYGQGRTEAFF.

This clone was observed a few times. The chain has TRBV11-2 and TRBJ2-7; 10 nucleotides line up with TRBD2. Germline V gives CDR1 SGHAT, CDR2 FQNNGV. Trimming removed 3 bases from V and 3 bases from J; junction bases left unmatched: 11. The CDR3 loop spans 17 amino acids. CDR3 in DNA: TGTGCCAGCAGCTTTGAGGGGTCGGGACTAGCGCTCTACGAGCAGTACTTC. As protein: CASSFEGSGLALYEQYF.

The chain couples TRBV6-2 or TRBV6-3 to TRBJ1-1, with TRBD1 matching over 10 bases. V gave up 5 bases and J gave up 5 bases; unmatched junction bases: 11. Germline V gives CDR1 MNHEY, CDR2 SVGEGT. The CDR3 is made up of 16 amino acids. CDR3 DNA: TGTGCCAGCAGTCATCGACAGGGGGCGCCGAGTACTGAAGCTTTCTTT. Amino acids: CASSHRQGAPSTEAFF.

The chain combines TRBV11-3 with TRBJ2-3; tentatively, D is TRBD1 (6 bases). The V end lost 5 bases, the J end lost 1 base, and 19 bases lay between the germline ends. CDR1 SGHNT and CDR2 YENEEA come from the germline V gene. The CDR3 runs to 17 residues. The CDR3 sequence is CASSPGQGQGGTDTQYF. CDR3 coding DNA: TGTGCCAGCAGCCCCGGCCAGGGGCAAGGGGGCACAGATACGCAGTATTTT.

This clone has just one count. The V gene is TRBV6-2 or TRBV6-3, the J gene TRBJ1-2; no reliable D call. The ends were cut back, 5 bases at V and 7 bases at J, with 17 bases in the middle. This CDR3 is 14 amino acids long. Germline V gene data show CDR1 as MNHEY and CDR2 as SVGEGT. The CDR3 coding sequence is TGTGCCAGCAGTACCTCAGGAGGACTTACTGGCTACACCTTC. Translation: CASSTSGGLTGYTF.

The rearrangement uses TRBV27 and TRBJ2-7; 8 bases fit TRBD1. J gave up 2 bases and V 10 bases, and 1 base lay outside the gene matches. The CDR3 extends over 11 amino acids. CDR1 MNHEY and CDR2 SMNVEV come from the germline V gene (reference sequence). The CDR3 region has the DNA TGTGCCACAGGGGGCGCCTACGAGCAGTACTTC. Residues: CATGGAYEQYF.

This chain connects TRBV2 to TRBJ1-1, with 7 nucleotides matching TRBD1. Germline lookup yields CDR1 SNHLY and CDR2 FYNNEI. There are 12 residues in the CDR3. The J segment lost 5 bases and the V segment lost 4 bases, leaving 1 base of the junction unmatched. The CDR3 sequence: CASSARGTEAFF. DNA of the CDR3: TGTGCCAGCAGTGCCAGGGGGACTGAAGCTTTCTTT.

CDR3 bases: TGTGCCAGCAGCCCGCCGGGGACTAATGAAAAACTGTTTTTT. Translated, it gives CASSPPGTNEKLFF. V is TRBV7-2 and J is TRBJ1-4; unclear D gene. CDR1 is SGHTA, CDR2 FQGNSA, per germline. This CDR3 comprises 14 residues. V dropped 5 bases and J dropped 2 bases, with 9 bases sitting between them.

CDR3 nucleotides: TGCGCCAGCAGCTTTATCAGAAACACTGAAGCTTTCTTT. It codes for CASSFIRNTEAFF. This chain links TRBV5-1 with TRBJ1-1, with unresolved D. Germline V lookup: CDR1 SGHRS, CDR2 YFSETQ. V was cut by 2 bases and J by 2 bases, with 7 bases left in between. The CDR3 has 13 residues. Full variable domain (outside the CDR3, taken from reference TRBV5-1 and TRBJ1-1): KAGVTQTPRYLIKTRGQQVTLSCSPISGHRSVSWYQQTPGQGLQFLFEYFSETQRNKGNFPGRFSGRQFSNSRSEMNVSTLELGDSALYLCASSFIRNTEAFFGQGTRLTVV.

The rearrangement links TRBV29-1 to TRBJ1-1; unclear D gene. Per germline, CDR1 SQVTM and CDR2 ANQGSEA. Trimming took off 3 bases at V and 0 bases at J, with 14 bases between the two ends. The CDR3 runs to 15 residues. The chain's CDR3 is CSVDSLESVNTEAFF. CDR3 DNA sequence: TGCAGCGTTGATAGCCTTGAGTCCGTGAACACTGAAGCTTTCTTT.

V gene TRBV10-3 combines with J gene TRBJ2-1, with a tentative D call TRBD2 (6 bases). The ends were cut back, 0 bases at V and 4 bases at J, with 13 bases in the middle. This CDR3 region has 16 residues. Looked up from germline, CDR1 is ENHRY and CDR2 is SYGVKD. The CDR3 DNA reads TGTGCCATCAGTGAGTCTTTTGGGGAGGTTTACAATGAGCAGTTCTTC. Encoded protein: CAISESFGEVYNEQFF.

V is TRBV10-3 and J is TRBJ2-1; D gene unclear. The CDR3 has 15 residues. The V gene's germline CDR1 is ENHRY and CDR2 SYGVKD. The V end was cut by 5 bases, the J end by 4 bases, with 15 bases between. In DNA, the CDR3 is TGTGCCATCAGTTTGAACGAGGAGAGGTACAATGAGCAGTTCTTC. Translated: CAISLNEERYNEQFF.

This sequence joins TRBV30 and TRBJ2-7, with D possibly being TRBD2 (5 bases). V was trimmed by 3 bases and J by 3 bases, leaving 12 bases between them. The germline gives CDR1 GTSNPN, CDR2 SVGIG (reference sequence). The CDR3 has 13 amino acids. In DNA form, the CDR3 reads TGTGCCTGGAGCCGGGCCGGGGTCTACGAGCAGTACTTC. Its translation: CAWSRAGVYEQYF.

The chain combines TRBV27 with TRBJ2-3, with 8 positions matching TRBD2. Trimming removed 6 bases from V and 0 bases from J; junction bases left unmatched: 5. This CDR3 region has 15 residues. Germline values: CDR1 MNHEY, CDR2 SMNVEV (reference sequence). CDR3 sequence reads: CASSRLAKSTDTQYF. The CDR3 DNA sequence: TGTGCCAGCAGCAGACTAGCGAAAAGCACAGATACGCAGTATTTT.

The chain links TRBV28 to TRBJ1-2; a weak D match, TRBD1 (5 bases). V shed 4 bases and J shed 5 bases, with 8 bases lying between them. CDR1 is MDHEN and CDR2 is SYDVKM in the germline V gene. The CDR3 spans 12 residues. CDR3 amino acids: CASSSGFYGYTF. The CDR3 coding sequence is TGTGCCAGCAGTTCAGGGTTTTATGGCTACACCTTC.

The rearrangement links TRBV9 to TRBJ2-6; a possible D gene is TRBD2 (5 bases). Germline CDR1 reads SGDLS; CDR2 reads YYNGEE. With 4 bases removed from V and 0 bases from J, the gap between germline ends came to 14 bases. The CDR3 runs to 17 residues. CDR3 amino acids: CASSNGRESSGANVLTF. Written as DNA, the CDR3 is TGTGCCAGCAGCAACGGACGGGAAAGCTCTGGGGCCAACGTCCTGACTTTC.

The chain carries TRBV28 and TRBJ2-1; 9 nucleotides match TRBD2. The CDR3 contains 15 residues. V was clipped by 5 bases and J by 9 bases; unmatched bases: 11. Germline loops: CDR1 MDHEN, CDR2 SYDVKM. The CDR3 nucleotides are TGTGCCAGCAGTCCCGGGAGCGGGGGGCTAAGTGAGCAGTTCTTC. Protein: CASSPGSGGLSEQFF.

The genes are TRBV4-1 and TRBJ2-3, with 12 bases identical to TRBD1. Germline CDR1 reads MGHRA; CDR2 reads YSYEKL. The CDR3 covers 17 residues. V trimming: 0 bases; J trimming: 4 bases; junction bases outside the gene matches: 5. The CDR3 region is CASSQDWDRGLPDTQYF. CDR3 nucleotide sequence: TGCGCCAGCAGCCAAGATTGGGACAGGGGGCTCCCAGATACGCAGTATTTT.

The chain joins TRBV6-5 to TRBJ1-6, with 9 bases lining up with TRBD1. Per the germline V gene, CDR1 is MNHEY and CDR2 is SVGAGI. The V segment lost 10 bases and the J segment 7 bases; nucleotides outside the gene matches: 2. The CDR3 covers 12 residues. CDR3: CATGTGNSPLHF. CDR3 bases: TGTGCCACCGGGACAGGGAATTCACCCCTCCACTTT.

The gene calls are TRBV5-1 and TRBJ2-1; D uncertain. The germline V gene encodes CDR1 SGHRS and CDR2 YFSETQ. Trimming removed 1 base from V and 5 bases from J, with 7 bases in between. CDR3 length equals 13 residues. CDR3 sequence (DNA): TGCGCCAGCAGCTTGCCAGGAAACAATGAGCAGTTCTTC. Protein: CASSLPGNNEQFF.

This chain joins TRBV9 and TRBJ2-6, with a tentative D call TRBD1 (5 bases). This CDR3 is 16 amino acids long. Trimming removed 3 bases from V and 4 bases from J, with 14 bases in between. The germline gives CDR1 SGDLS, CDR2 YYNGEE. CDR3 sequence (DNA): TGTGCCAGCAGCGCACGTAGGGGTGTCGGGGCCAACGTCCTGACTTTC. Translated: CASSARRGVGANVLTF.

This rearrangement joins TRBV6-5 to TRBJ2-7, with a tentative D call TRBD1 (5 bases). The CDR3 is made up of 11 amino acids. Trimming removed 4 bases from V and 12 bases from J, with 13 bases in between. The germline V gene has CDR1 MNHEY and CDR2 SVGAGI. The CDR3 DNA is TGTGCCAGCAGTTCCAGGGTAGATTTGTACTTC. It encodes CASSSRVDLYF.

This chain connects TRBV5-1 to TRBJ2-7, with D possibly matching TRBD2 (6 bases). V gave up 2 bases and J gave up 2 bases, with 14 bases separating them. CDR3 length: 15 residues. CDR1 is SGHRS, CDR2 YFSETQ, per germline. CDR3 nucleotide sequence: TGCGCCAGCAGCTTACCCGGGACTCATGCCTACGAGCAGTACTTC. Residues: CASSLPGTHAYEQYF.

The chain is built from TRBV9 and TRBJ2-1; unclear D gene. V was clipped by 3 bases and J by 0 bases, with 13 bases between them. Germline V CDR1 and CDR2: SGDLS, YYNGEE. The CDR3 is 16 amino acids. CDR3 DNA: TGTGCCAGCAGCGGCCAGGTCGCCCTCTCCTACAATGAGCAGTTCTTC. Translation: CASSGQVALSYNEQFF.

This chain connects TRBV29-1 to TRBJ2-7; 9 bases align to TRBD1. V lost 6 bases and J lost 3; bases outside the gene matches: 6. The CDR3 has 13 amino acids. Germline V lookup: CDR1 SQVTM, CDR2 ANQGSEA. The CDR3 nucleotides read TGCAGCGTCGCGGGACAGGGTAGCTACGAGCAGTACTTC. It codes for CSVAGQGSYEQYF.

V and J are TRBV12-3 or TRBV12-4 and TRBJ1-2; D call uncertain. Trimming took off 1 base at V and 8 bases at J, with 11 bases between the two ends. The CDR3 sequence is 13 residues long. CDR3 DNA sequence: TGTGCCAGCAGTTTAGTTCTGTTGCGGGGCTACACCTTC. As protein: CASSLVLLRGYTF.

The chain joins TRBV11-3 to TRBJ1-2; 7 bases line up with TRBD1. Germline CDR1 SGHNT, CDR2 YENEEA. The CDR3 is 16 residues long. Losses at the gene ends were 5 bases for V and 3 bases for J; bases not matched to a gene: 12. The CDR3 nucleotides read TGTGCCAGCAGCAGGGACCACAGGGGTCAGGACTATGGCTACACCTTC. Its protein product is CASSRDHRGQDYGYTF.